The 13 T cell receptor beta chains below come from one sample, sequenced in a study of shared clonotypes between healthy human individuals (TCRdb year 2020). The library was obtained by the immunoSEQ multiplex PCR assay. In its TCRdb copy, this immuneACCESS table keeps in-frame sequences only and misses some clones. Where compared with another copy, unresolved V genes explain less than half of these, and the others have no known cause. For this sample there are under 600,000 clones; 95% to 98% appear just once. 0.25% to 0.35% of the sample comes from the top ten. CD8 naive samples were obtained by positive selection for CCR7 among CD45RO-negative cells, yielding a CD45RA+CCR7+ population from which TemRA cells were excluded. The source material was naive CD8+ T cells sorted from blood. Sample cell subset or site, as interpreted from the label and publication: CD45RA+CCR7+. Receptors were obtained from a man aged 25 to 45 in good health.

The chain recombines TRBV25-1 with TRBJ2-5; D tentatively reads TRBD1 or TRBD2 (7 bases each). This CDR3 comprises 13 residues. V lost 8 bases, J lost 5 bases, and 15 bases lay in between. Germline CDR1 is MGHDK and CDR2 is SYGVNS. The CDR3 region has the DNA TGTGCCAGCGCTCCAGGGGGAGGGGAGACCCAGTACTTC. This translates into CASAPGGGETQYF.

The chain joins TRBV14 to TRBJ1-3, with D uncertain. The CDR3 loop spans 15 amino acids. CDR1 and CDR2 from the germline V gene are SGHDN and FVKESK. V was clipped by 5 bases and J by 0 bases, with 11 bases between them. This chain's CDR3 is CASSNPGDSGNTIYF. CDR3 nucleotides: TGTGCCAGCAGCAATCCAGGCGACTCTGGAAACACCATATATTTT.

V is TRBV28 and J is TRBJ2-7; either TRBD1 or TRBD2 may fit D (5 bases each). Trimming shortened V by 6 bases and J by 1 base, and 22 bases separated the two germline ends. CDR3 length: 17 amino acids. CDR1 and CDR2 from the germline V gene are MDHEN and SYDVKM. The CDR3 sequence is CASSSPRDLPQSYEQYF. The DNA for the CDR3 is TGTGCCAGCAGCTCCCCCCGGGACCTTCCCCAATCCTACGAGCAGTACTTC.

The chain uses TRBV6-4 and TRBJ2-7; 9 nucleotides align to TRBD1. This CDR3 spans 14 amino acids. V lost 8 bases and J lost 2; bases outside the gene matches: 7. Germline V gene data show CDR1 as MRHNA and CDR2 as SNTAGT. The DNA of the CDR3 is TGTGCCAGCCAGACAGGGGGAAGTCCCTACGAGCAGTACTTC. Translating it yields CASQTGGSPYEQYF.

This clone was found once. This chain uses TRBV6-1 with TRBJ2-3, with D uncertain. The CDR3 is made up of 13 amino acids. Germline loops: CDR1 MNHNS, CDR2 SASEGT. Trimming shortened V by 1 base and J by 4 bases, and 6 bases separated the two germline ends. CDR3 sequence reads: CASSEDGPDTQYF. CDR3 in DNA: TGTGCCAGCAGTGAAGACGGCCCAGATACGCAGTATTTT.

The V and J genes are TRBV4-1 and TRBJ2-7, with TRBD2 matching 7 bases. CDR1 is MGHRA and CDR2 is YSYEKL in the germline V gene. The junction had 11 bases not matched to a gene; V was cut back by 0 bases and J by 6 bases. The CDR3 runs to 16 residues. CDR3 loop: CASSQDQGAGVVEQYF. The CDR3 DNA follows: TGCGCCAGCAGCCAAGATCAAGGCGCGGGAGTCGTCGAGCAGTACTTC.

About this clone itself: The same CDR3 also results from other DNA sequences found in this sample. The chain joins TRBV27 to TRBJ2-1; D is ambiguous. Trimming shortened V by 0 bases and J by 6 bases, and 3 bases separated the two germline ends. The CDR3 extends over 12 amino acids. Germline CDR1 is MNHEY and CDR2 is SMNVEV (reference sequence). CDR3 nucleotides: TGTGCCAGCAGTTTATCCCGCAATGAGCAGTTCTTC. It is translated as CASSLSRNEQFF.

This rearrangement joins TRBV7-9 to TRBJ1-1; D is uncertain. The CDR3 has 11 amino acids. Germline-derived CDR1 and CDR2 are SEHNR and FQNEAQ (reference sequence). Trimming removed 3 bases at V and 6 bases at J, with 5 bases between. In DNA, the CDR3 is TGTGCCAGCAGCTTGGAGTCTGAAGCTTTCTTT. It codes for CASSLESEAFF.

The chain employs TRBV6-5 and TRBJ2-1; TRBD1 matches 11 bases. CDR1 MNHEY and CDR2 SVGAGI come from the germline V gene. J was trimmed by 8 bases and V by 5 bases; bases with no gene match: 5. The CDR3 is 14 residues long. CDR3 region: CASSGQGASYEQFF. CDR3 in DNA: TGTGCCAGCAGTGGACAGGGGGCTTCGTATGAGCAGTTCTTC.

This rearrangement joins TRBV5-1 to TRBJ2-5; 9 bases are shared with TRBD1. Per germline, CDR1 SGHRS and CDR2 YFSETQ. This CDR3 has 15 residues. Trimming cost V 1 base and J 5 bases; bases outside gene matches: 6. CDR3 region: CASSLSDRGRETQYF. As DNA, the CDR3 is TGCGCCAGCAGCTTGTCGGACAGGGGTAGGGAGACCCAGTACTTC.

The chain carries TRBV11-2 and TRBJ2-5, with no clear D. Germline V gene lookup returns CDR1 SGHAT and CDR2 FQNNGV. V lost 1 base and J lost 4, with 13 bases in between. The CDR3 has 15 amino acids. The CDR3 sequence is CASSLGASSRETQYF. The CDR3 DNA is TGTGCCAGCAGCTTAGGGGCTTCTTCTCGAGAGACCCAGTACTTC.

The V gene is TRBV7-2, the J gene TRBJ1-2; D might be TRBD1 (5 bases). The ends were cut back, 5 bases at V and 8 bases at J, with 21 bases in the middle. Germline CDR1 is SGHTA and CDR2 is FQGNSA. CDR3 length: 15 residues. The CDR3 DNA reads TGTGCCAGCAGCGTTGGGGTTGAAGAGGGGTCCGGCTACACCTTC. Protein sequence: CASSVGVEEGSGYTF.

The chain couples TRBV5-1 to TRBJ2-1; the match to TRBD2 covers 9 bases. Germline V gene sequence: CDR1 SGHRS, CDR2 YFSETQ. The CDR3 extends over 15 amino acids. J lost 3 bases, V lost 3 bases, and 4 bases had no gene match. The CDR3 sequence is CASSSGTSHYNEQFF. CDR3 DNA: TGCGCCAGCAGCTCCGGGACTAGCCACTACAATGAGCAGTTCTTC.